This T cell receptor (beta chain) was profiled in a study of blood T cell repertoires in COVID-19. Study in general: Donors in the United States, Italy and Spain gave samples during acute or convalescent COVID-19. The analysed material was cDNA or gDNA that came from T cells, B-cell-depleted T cells, or PBMCs.

As handled by the study authors: Nucleated cell number was recorded as an estimate derived from reference gene primer amplification. The protocol was immunoSEQ multiplex PCR, while the TCRdb copy is restricted to in-frame clones and leaves out a portion. The D gene and trimming were derived from the DNA, and the V and J assignments and clone size from that table. The sample lists 260,000 or so clones; nearly 90% were seen once. Germline CDR1 is KGHSH and CDR2 is LQKENI. The V end lost 6 bases, the J end lost 0 bases, and 9 bases lay between the germline ends. The CDR3 runs to 14 residues. This sequence was found in a human donor in a cohort sampled during active COVID-19. The sequencing input was peripheral blood. V and J are TRBV18 and TRBJ1-5, with D perhaps TRBD1 (5 bases). The CDR3 region has the DNA TGTGCCAGCTCCGACAGCTATAGCAATCAGCCCCAGCATTTT. Protein: CASSDSYSNQPQHF.